The sequence of this T cell receptor (beta chain) was determined in a study of blood T cell repertoires in COVID-19 (dated by TCRdb to about 2020). For the wider study: Collaborator samples came from the United States, Italy and Spain and covered acute and convalescent phases of COVID-19. The prospective study material was composed of cDNA or gDNA derived from T cells, B-cell-depleted T cells, or PBMCs. Subjects who had been exposed to COVID-19, were actively infected with it, or had recovered from it provided the deeply sampled blood TCRbeta repertoires that made up the dataset. A freely available public database, intended as a resource for researchers studying the immune response to SARS-CoV-2, is where the repertoires were released. The samples were drawn from two sources: the first 160 participants of the ongoing ImmuneRACE study, and 1,200 or so subjects contributed by 6 global collaborators. A de-identified subject ID, COVID-19 status, age in years and sex were almost always included in the sample metadata. Where available, HLA class I and class II types were taken from metadata supplied by the sample provider and were not determined by assay-based typing. What the research found in general, with its limitations: The amount of clinical and demographic metadata varied by source and participant and was provided uncurated.

TCRbeta CDR3 regions were amplified from genomic DNA using the immunoSEQ Assay, a bias-controlled multiplex PCR. For the original study's pipeline: Nucleated cell counts per sample were estimated from amplification of reference gene primers within the assay. To quantify the absolute abundance of each unique TCRbeta CDR3 rearrangement, sequence reads were collapsed and filtered. For each sample, productive Simpson clonality was calculated as the square root of Simpson's diversity index across productive rearrangements. TCRdb retrieved this table from immuneACCESS and kept in-frame rearrangements only. Not all clones are present; in checked studies, unresolved V genes account for under half, and no reason is known for the remainder. D and trimming come from the DNA, and the V and J calls and clone size come from that table. The sample data list roughly 380,000 clones, and more than 70% of these were observed just once. Clones ranked in the top ten supply over 0.9% of the sample.

Concerning this clone: The antigen this receptor binds is unknown. The record has no base qualities; no much larger clone is one base away.

CDR3 length: 15 amino acids, cysteine to phenylalanine. Only the CDR3 region is kept as DNA, spanning 45 bases read in frame from base 1. For this chain, trimming is 0 bases at the V end and 7 bases at the J end, and the number of junction bases without a gene match is 8. CDR1 and CDR2 are drawn from the germline V gene: MGHRA, YSYEKL. Participants in the prospective study were enrolled through a virtual design, were aged 18 to 89 years, and lived in roughly 24 United States geographic areas. To assign participants to cohorts, the prospective study relied on clinical history that participants themselves reported in a screening survey and a study questionnaire. Exposed participants were defined as having been in contact with someone with a PCR-confirmed or clinician-diagnosed COVID-19 case within 2 weeks of study entry. Each participant in the prospective study had whole blood, serum and a nasopharyngeal or oropharyngeal swab collected by mobile phlebotomists. Participants in the prospective study had the option to provide additional blood draws and questionnaires over a 2-month period. Prospective study blood samples were shipped either frozen or at room temperature before DNA extraction.

The clonotype comes from a young woman who had been exposed to COVID-19. The rearranged chain carries TRBV4-1 and TRBJ2-7; a stretch of 8 junction bases matches TRBD1. Sequenced input: PBMCs or T cells enriched from blood (not recorded which). The CDR3 protein: CASSQEWQGAGEQYF. The DNA sequence reads TGCGCCAGCAGCCAAGAGTGGCAGGGGGCTGGGGAGCAGTACTTC.